These T cell receptor beta chains were read from a single sample in a study of CD8 T cells in Susac syndrome. TCRdb re-called the immunoSEQ multiplex PCR reads through MiXCR, storing one row per CDR3 protein. Here the sample spans some 100,000 distinct CDR3 sequences, roughly 95% being singletons. The material sequenced was CD4+ T cells from PBMCs. These receptors were collected from a human donor in good health. Each CDR3 is given with its conserved first and last residue. A D gene is named only where the DNA matches it firmly. Clone sizes are given selectively: once, few, many, or a class where the clone is expanded.

clone size: NA
D gene: NA
V gene: TRBV5-6
J gene: TRBJ2-4
CDR3 protein: CASSLRAGKNIQYF
CDR3 DNA: TGTGCCAGCAGCTTGCGAGCAGGCAAAAACATTCAGTACTTC

clone size: NA
D gene: TRBD2
V gene: TRBV18
J gene: TRBJ2-1
CDR3 protein: CASSPEAGGLNEQFF
CDR3 DNA: TGTGCCAGCTCACCAGAGGCGGGGGGTCTCAATGAGCAGTTCTTC

clone size: NA
D gene: NA
V gene: TRBV6-6
J gene: TRBJ2-7
CDR3 protein: CASSLTSHEQYF
CDR3 DNA: TGTGCCAGCAGCCTGACAAGCCACGAGCAGTACTTC

clone size: NA
D gene: NA
V gene: TRBV27
J gene: TRBJ2-2
CDR3 protein: CASSLSGELFF
CDR3 DNA: TGTGCCAGCAGTTTATCCGGGGAGCTGTTTTTT

clone size: NA
D gene: NA
V gene: TRBV5-3
J gene: TRBJ2-7
CDR3 protein: CARSLAGSSYEQYF
CDR3 DNA: TGTGCCAGAAGCTTGGCGGGATCCTCCTACGAGCAGTACTTC

clone size: NA
D gene: TRBD1
V gene: TRBV15
J gene: TRBJ2-1
CDR3 protein: CATSRAGQVRPYNEQFF
CDR3 DNA: TGTGCCACCAGCAGAGCCGGACAGGTTCGACCGTACAATGAGCAGTTCTTC

clone size: once
D gene: NA
V gene: TRBV29-1
J gene: TRBJ2-5
CDR3 protein: CSGVRGGETQYF
CDR3 DNA: TGCAGCGGGGTAAGAGGCGGCGAGACCCAGTACTTC

clone size: NA
D gene: NA
V gene: TRBV5-1
J gene: TRBJ2-2
CDR3 protein: CASSFRANTGELFF
CDR3 DNA: TGCGCCAGCAGCTTTCGGGCTAACACCGGGGAGCTGTTTTTT

clone size: NA
D gene: TRBD2
V gene: TRBV15
J gene: TRBJ2-4
CDR3 protein: CATSPRGEEKNIQYF
CDR3 DNA: TGTGCCACCAGCCCTCGGGGGGAGGAAAAAAACATTCAGTACTTC

clone size: NA
D gene: NA
V gene: TRBV23-1
J gene: TRBJ2-5
CDR3 protein: CASKNRRQETQYF
CDR3 DNA: TGCGCCAGCAAAAACAGAAGGCAAGAGACCCAGTACTTC

clone size: NA
D gene: NA
V gene: TRBV7-8
J gene: TRBJ1-1
CDR3 protein: CASSWDSSSLGEAFF
CDR3 DNA: TGTGCCAGCAGTTGGGACTCCTCTTCACTCGGTGAAGCTTTCTTT

clone size: NA
D gene: NA
V gene: TRBV29-1
J gene: TRBJ2-1
CDR3 protein: CSVSGTPYNEQFF
CDR3 DNA: TGCAGCGTCTCCGGGACCCCTTACAATGAGCAGTTCTTC

clone size: NA
D gene: TRBD2
V gene: TRBV5-4
J gene: TRBJ2-7
CDR3 protein: CASSPRGGEAYEQYF
CDR3 DNA: TGTGCCAGCAGCCCGCGGGGAGGGGAGGCCTACGAGCAGTACTTC

clone size: NA
D gene: TRBD2
V gene: TRBV6-5
J gene: TRBJ2-5
CDR3 protein: CASQSSGRGKTQYF
CDR3 DNA: TGTGCCAGCCAGTCGAGCGGGAGAGGGAAGACCCAGTACTTC

clone size: NA
D gene: TRBD1
V gene: TRBV6-5
J gene: TRBJ2-1
CDR3 protein: CASSTFGTVNEQFF
CDR3 DNA: TGTGCCAGCAGTACCTTCGGGACAGTGAATGAGCAGTTCTTC

clone size: NA
D gene: NA
V gene: TRBV5-1
J gene: TRBJ2-4
CDR3 protein: CASSADSIQYF
CDR3 DNA: TGCGCCAGCAGCGCGGATAGCATTCAGTACTTC

clone size: NA
D gene: TRBD1
V gene: TRBV4-1
J gene: TRBJ1-2
CDR3 protein: CASSQEPNRGPSKGYGYTF
CDR3 DNA: TGCGCCAGCAGCCAAGAACCAAACAGGGGCCCCTCAAAGGGCTATGGCTACACCTTC

clone size: NA
D gene: NA
V gene: TRBV7-2
J gene: TRBJ1-2
CDR3 protein: CASSPQQEYGYTF
CDR3 DNA: TGTGCCAGCAGCCCGCAACAGGAATATGGCTACACCTTC

clone size: NA
D gene: TRBD1
V gene: TRBV12-3/TRBV12-4
J gene: TRBJ2-6
CDR3 protein: CASRPTGWRSGANVLTF
CDR3 DNA: TGTGCCAGCAGGCCGACAGGGTGGAGATCTGGGGCCAACGTCCTGACTTTC

clone size: NA
D gene: NA
V gene: TRBV3-1
J gene: TRBJ1-1
CDR3 protein: CASSQFQAGQAFF
CDR3 DNA: TGTGCCAGCAGCCAATTCCAGGCCGGCCAAGCTTTCTTT

clone size: NA
D gene: TRBD2
V gene: TRBV5-4
J gene: TRBJ2-3
CDR3 protein: CASSLAGTSGRAKYF
CDR3 DNA: TGTGCCAGCAGCTTGGCCGGGACTAGCGGGAGGGCCAAGTATTTT

clone size: NA
D gene: TRBD2
V gene: TRBV5-4
J gene: TRBJ2-5
CDR3 protein: CASSLVAGETQYF
CDR3 DNA: TGTGCCAGCAGCTTGGTAGCGGGGGAGACCCAGTACTTC

clone size: NA
D gene: TRBD1
V gene: TRBV12-3/TRBV12-4
J gene: TRBJ2-3
CDR3 protein: CASRSDRGRADTQYF
CDR3 DNA: TGTGCCAGCAGGTCAGACAGGGGTAGGGCAGATACGCAGTATTTT

clone size: NA
D gene: NA
V gene: TRBV20-1
J gene: TRBJ1-5
CDR3 protein: CSARDPSNQPQHF
CDR3 DNA: TGCAGTGCTAGGGACCCGAGCAATCAGCCCCAGCATTTT

clone size: NA
D gene: NA
V gene: TRBV7-8
J gene: TRBJ2-1
CDR3 protein: CASSLVAGMNNEQFF
CDR3 DNA: TGTGCCAGCAGCTTAGTAGCCGGAATGAACAATGAGCAGTTCTTC

clone size: NA
D gene: NA
V gene: TRBV5-1
J gene: TRBJ2-3
CDR3 protein: CASSLNGVLTDTQYF
CDR3 DNA: TGCGCCAGCAGCTTGAATGGAGTCCTAACAGATACGCAGTATTTT

clone size: NA
D gene: NA
V gene: TRBV4-1
J gene: TRBJ1-2
CDR3 protein: CASSQIEPKGHLNYGYTF
CDR3 DNA: TGCGCCAGCAGCCAGATCGAGCCCAAGGGTCACCTTAACTATGGCTACACCTTC

clone size: NA
D gene: TRBD1
V gene: TRBV7-9
J gene: TRBJ1-1
CDR3 protein: CASSSVNTGGTEAFF
CDR3 DNA: TGTGCCAGCAGCTCAGTGAACACAGGGGGCACTGAAGCTTTCTTT

clone size: NA
D gene: TRBD1
V gene: TRBV7-9
J gene: TRBJ2-3
CDR3 protein: CASSLGAGGADTQYF
CDR3 DNA: TGTGCCAGCAGCTTGGGGGCAGGGGGCGCAGATACGCAGTATTTT

clone size: NA
D gene: NA
V gene: TRBV3-1
J gene: TRBJ2-2
CDR3 protein: CASTQLGTGELFF
CDR3 DNA: TGTGCCAGCACCCAACTGGGCACCGGGGAGCTGTTTTTT

clone size: NA
D gene: NA
V gene: TRBV6-6
J gene: TRBJ1-1
CDR3 protein: CASTHGRLEAFF
CDR3 DNA: TGTGCCAGCACCCATGGGAGGCTTGAAGCTTTCTTT

clone size: NA
D gene: TRBD1
V gene: TRBV20-1
J gene: TRBJ1-2
CDR3 protein: CSAEDRGQNYGYTF
CDR3 DNA: TGCAGTGCTGAGGACAGGGGGCAGAACTATGGCTACACCTTC

clone size: NA
D gene: TRBD2
V gene: TRBV4-3
J gene: TRBJ2-3
CDR3 protein: CASSPGTSGRPDTQYF
CDR3 DNA: TGCGCCAGCAGCCCCGGGACTAGCGGGAGGCCAGATACGCAGTATTTT

clone size: NA
D gene: NA
V gene: TRBV3-1
J gene: TRBJ1-6
CDR3 protein: CASSQGTLNNSPLHF
CDR3 DNA: TGTGCCAGCAGCCAAGGGACACTTAATAATTCACCCCTCCATTTT

clone size: once
D gene: NA
V gene: TRBV29-1
J gene: TRBJ1-1
CDR3 protein: CSVDQDSFTEAFF
CDR3 DNA: TGCAGCGTTGACCAGGACTCGTTCACTGAAGCTTTCTTT

clone size: NA
D gene: NA
V gene: TRBV28
J gene: TRBJ1-2
CDR3 protein: CASSPGGVGGNYGYTF
CDR3 DNA: TGTGCCAGCAGCCCGGGGGGGGTGGGAGGGAACTATGGCTACACCTTC

clone size: NA
D gene: NA
V gene: TRBV5-1
J gene: TRBJ2-7
CDR3 protein: CASSTEGTPSYEQYF
CDR3 DNA: TGCGCCAGCAGCACTGAAGGGACACCGAGTTACGAGCAGTACTTC

clone size: NA
D gene: NA
V gene: TRBV30
J gene: TRBJ2-6
CDR3 protein: CAWSAGANVLTF
CDR3 DNA: TGTGCCTGGAGTGCTGGGGCCAACGTCCTGACTTTC

clone size: NA
D gene: NA
V gene: TRBV12-3/TRBV12-4
J gene: TRBJ1-2
CDR3 protein: CASSLGTQRVGYTF
CDR3 DNA: TGTGCCAGCAGTTTAGGAACACAGAGGGTTGGCTACACCTTC

clone size: NA
D gene: TRBD1
V gene: TRBV30
J gene: TRBJ1-2
CDR3 protein: CAWNLDRGDYGYTF
CDR3 DNA: TGTGCCTGGAACCTGGACAGGGGGGACTATGGCTACACCTTC

clone size: NA
D gene: TRBD1
V gene: TRBV24-1
J gene: TRBJ2-1
CDR3 protein: CATSDLLGQGGDEQFF
CDR3 DNA: TGTGCCACCAGTGATTTGTTGGGACAGGGAGGGGATGAGCAGTTCTTC

clone size: NA
D gene: TRBD2
V gene: TRBV4-1
J gene: TRBJ2-1
CDR3 protein: CASSQDLGASGSHNEQFF
CDR3 DNA: TGCGCCAGCAGCCAAGATCTTGGGGCTAGCGGGAGCCACAATGAGCAGTTCTTC

clone size: NA
D gene: TRBD2
V gene: TRBV5-1
J gene: TRBJ2-3
CDR3 protein: CASSLVLAGRQLADTQYF
CDR3 DNA: TGCGCCAGCAGCTTGGTTCTAGCGGGCCGCCAGCTAGCAGATACGCAGTATTTT

clone size: NA
D gene: NA
V gene: TRBV7-8
J gene: TRBJ1-5
CDR3 protein: CASSYGWGWNQPQHF
CDR3 DNA: TGTGCCAGCAGCTACGGATGGGGCTGGAATCAGCCCCAGCATTTT

clone size: NA
D gene: TRBD2
V gene: TRBV20-1
J gene: TRBJ2-1
CDR3 protein: CSAPPGLAGYNEQFF
CDR3 DNA: TGCAGTGCTCCACCGGGACTAGCGGGGTACAATGAGCAGTTCTTC

clone size: NA
D gene: TRBD2
V gene: TRBV7-9
J gene: TRBJ2-1
CDR3 protein: CASSLEGLASRNEQFF
CDR3 DNA: TGTGCCAGCAGCTTAGAGGGACTAGCATCCCGCAATGAGCAGTTCTTC

clone size: NA
D gene: NA
V gene: TRBV5-6
J gene: TRBJ1-1
CDR3 protein: CASSLGPASMNTEAFF
CDR3 DNA: TGTGCCAGCAGCTTGGGGCCCGCTTCTATGAACACTGAAGCTTTCTTT

clone size: NA
D gene: NA
V gene: TRBV9
J gene: TRBJ2-7
CDR3 protein: CASSHPGGWGHEQYF
CDR3 DNA: TGTGCCAGCAGCCACCCGGGGGGCTGGGGCCACGAGCAGTACTTC

clone size: NA
D gene: TRBD2
V gene: TRBV19
J gene: TRBJ2-5
CDR3 protein: CASRGAGGPRETQYF
CDR3 DNA: TGTGCCAGTAGAGGAGCGGGAGGGCCACGAGAGACCCAGTACTTC

clone size: NA
D gene: NA
V gene: TRBV4-2
J gene: TRBJ2-2
CDR3 protein: CASSQDRGGELFF
CDR3 DNA: TGTGCCAGCAGCCAAGATCGGGGCGGGGAGCTGTTTTTT

clone size: NA
D gene: NA
V gene: TRBV12-3/TRBV12-4
J gene: TRBJ2-5
CDR3 protein: CASRRREETQYF
CDR3 DNA: TGTGCCAGCAGACGCCGCGAGGAGACCCAGTACTTC

clone size: NA
D gene: NA
V gene: TRBV3-1
J gene: TRBJ2-7
CDR3 protein: CASSQVPGNSYEQYF
CDR3 DNA: TGTGCCAGCAGCCAAGTACCGGGGAACTCCTACGAGCAGTACTTC

clone size: few
D gene: NA
V gene: TRBV7-2
J gene: TRBJ2-3
CDR3 protein: CASSLDRDTQYF
CDR3 DNA: TGTGCCAGCAGCTTGGACCGTGATACGCAGTATTTT

clone size: once
D gene: NA
V gene: TRBV4-1
J gene: TRBJ2-7
CDR3 protein: CASSQVGGPREQYF
CDR3 DNA: TGCGCCAGCAGCCAAGTAGGCGGGCCCCGTGAGCAGTACTTC

clone size: NA
D gene: NA
V gene: TRBV9
J gene: TRBJ2-5
CDR3 protein: CASSPGPVNPSRETQYF
CDR3 DNA: TGTGCCAGCAGCCCCGGACCGGTCAACCCCAGCAGGGAGACCCAGTACTTC

clone size: NA
D gene: NA
V gene: TRBV4-3
J gene: TRBJ2-2
CDR3 protein: CASSQEAVLNTGELFF
CDR3 DNA: TGCGCCAGCAGCCAAGAGGCGGTTCTGAACACCGGGGAGCTGTTTTTT